This T cell receptor (beta chain) is from a study of regulatory T cells in long-lasting Graves disease. Time point: newly diagnosed GD, antithyroid drugs for less than 3 months. PBMC RNA served as the TCR library source. V was clipped by 3 bases and J by 3 bases; unmatched bases: 3. The CDR3 is made up of 16 amino acids. In germline, CDR1 is SGDLS, CDR2 YYNGEE. Relying on iRepertoire HTBI primers and Arm-PCR of CDR3 regions, the team built TCR beta libraries. Via MiXCR, TCRdb re-called the multiplex PCR reads, giving one row per CDR3 protein. The sample carries fewer than 550,000 distinct CDR3 sequences, roughly 15% recorded once. These same data were also listed under a study on T cells in Graves' hyperthyroidism and ophthalmopathy.

The sample in question was peripheral blood mononuclear cells (PBMCs), obtained at new diagnosis, from a patient treated with antithyroid drugs. The source is a woman between 18 and 30 years old with Graves disease. V and J are TRBV9 and TRBJ2-1, with 13 bases identical to TRBD2. This CDR3 is CASSEGTSGNYNEQFF. Written as DNA, the CDR3 is TGTGCCAGCAGCGAGGGGACTAGCGGGAACTACAATGAGCAGTTCTTC.